These 21 T cell receptor beta chains came from one sample sequenced in a study of CD4 T cells in relation to SARS-CoV-2 and coronaviruses. The antigens of these receptors remain unknown. CD4+ T cells from unexposed donors were obtained before the COVID-19 pandemic (2011-2018). The cells were cultured for under twelve days before CD4+ T cells were isolated. Sequenced by immunoSEQ multiplex PCR; TCRdb stores in-frame clones only, minus some. The sample holds tens of thousands of clones, approximately 76% seen once. The material sequenced was CD4+ T cells from PBMCs, cultured in vitro. The receptors derive from a human donor in good health.

The chain is built from TRBV7-6 and TRBJ2-1, with 11 bases matching TRBD2. The CDR3 has 17 amino acids. Germline loops: CDR1 SGHVS, CDR2 FNYEAQ. With 4 bases clipped from V and 0 bases from J, the junction kept 5 bases outside the gene matches. CDR3 loop: CASSSILAGGSYNEQFF. In DNA form, the CDR3 reads TGTGCCAGCAGCTCCATCCTAGCGGGAGGCTCCTACAATGAGCAGTTCTTC.

This clone came up a few times. The chain recombines TRBV9 with TRBJ1-6; TRBD1 matches at 8 bases. The J segment lost 8 bases and the V segment lost 3 bases, leaving 4 bases of the junction unmatched. CDR1 SGDLS and CDR2 YYNGEE come from the germline V gene. There are 14 residues in the CDR3. This CDR3 reads CASSGGQADSPLHF. The DNA of the CDR3 is TGTGCCAGCAGCGGGGGACAGGCTGATTCACCCCTCCACTTT. The whole variable domain, filled in from reference TRBV9 and TRBJ1-6, reads DSGVTQTPKHLITATGQRVTLRCSPRSGDLSVYWYQQSLDQGLQFLIQYYNGEERAKGNILERFSAQQFPDLHSELNLSSLELGDSALYFCASSGGQADSPLHFGNGTRLTVT.

This clone appeared a single time. The rearrangement links TRBV13 to TRBJ2-3; the match to TRBD2 covers 7 bases. CDR3 length equals 16 residues. The V gene's germline CDR1 is PRHDT and CDR2 FYEKMQ (reference sequence). Trimming took 5 bases from V and 1 from J; bases not matched to a gene: 9. CDR3 in DNA: TGTGCCAGCAGCCCCCGTGGGCTAGCGGGCACAGATACGCAGTATTTT. It codes for CASSPRGLAGTDTQYF.

On this clone itself: This sample includes further DNA sequences coding for the same CDR3. This chain links TRBV4-2 with TRBJ2-6; TRBD2 matches 7 bases. Germline V gene lookup returns CDR1 LGHNA and CDR2 YNFKEQ. Trimming at V came to 4 bases and at J to 4 bases, leaving 13 bases not matched to a gene. The CDR3 contains 18 residues. This CDR3 is CASSLGRGVGSGANVLTF. CDR3 nucleotide sequence: TGTGCCAGCAGCCTAGGCCGGGGGGTGGGGTCAGGGGCCAACGTCCTGACTTTC.

This sequence joins TRBV14 and TRBJ2-1, with D uncertain. The CDR3 consists of 18 residues. Trimming stripped 1 base from V and 8 bases from J, with 24 bases between. From germline, CDR1 is SGHDN and CDR2 FVKESK. CDR3 sequence reads: CASSQVKRRLSPIDEQFF. The CDR3, as DNA: TGTGCCAGCAGCCAAGTTAAGCGACGCCTCAGCCCGATCGATGAGCAGTTCTTC.

The chain combines TRBV2 with TRBJ2-5, with TRBD2 as a possible D gene (6 bases). CDR1 is SNHLY and CDR2 is FYNNEI in the germline V gene. This CDR3 is 14 amino acids long. V shed 3 bases and J shed 4 bases, with 12 bases lying between them. CDR3 nucleotides: TGTGCCAGCAGTGAGACGGAGGGCCGAGAGACCCAGTACTTC. Residues: CASSETEGRETQYF.

V usage is TRBV3-1 (or the pseudogene TRBV3-2) and J usage is TRBJ1-3; possibly TRBD1 for D (5 bases). The CDR3 length is 15 residues. Germline assignment: CDR1 LGHDT and CDR2 YNNKEL (reference sequence). Trimming removed 1 base from V and 3 bases from J, with 10 bases in between. The CDR3 protein is CASSQGGVLGNTIYF. As DNA, the CDR3 is TGTGCCAGCAGCCAAGGGGGGGTTCTTGGAAACACCATATATTTT.

V and J are TRBV9 and TRBJ2-3; unclear D gene. The length of the CDR3 is 15 residues. The V end was cut by 0 bases, the J end by 5 bases, with 13 bases between. In germline, CDR1 is SGDLS, CDR2 YYNGEE. The CDR3 DNA is TGTGCCAGCAGCGTAGAGGGTAGCAATGGAGATACGCAGTATTTT. The encoded protein is CASSVEGSNGDTQYF.

The rearrangement uses TRBV19 and TRBJ2-2; D may be TRBD1 (5 bases). In germline, CDR1 is LNHDA, CDR2 SQIVND (reference sequence). V lost 3 bases, J lost 6 bases, and 8 bases lay in between. CDR3 length: 13 amino acids. The CDR3 is CASSIGQPGELFF. Here the CDR3 DNA reads TGTGCCAGTAGTATCGGACAACCCGGGGAGCTGTTTTTT. Full variable domain (outside the CDR3, taken from reference TRBV19 and TRBJ2-2): DGGITQSPKYLFRKEGQNVTLSCEQNLNHDAMYWYRQDPGQGLRLIYYSQIVNDFQKGDIAEGYSVSREKKESFPLTVTSAQKNPTAFYLCASSIGQPGELFFGEGSRLTVL.

The chain links TRBV30 to TRBJ1-6; D call uncertain. CDR1 and CDR2 from the germline V gene are GTSNPN and SVGIG (reference sequence). The ends were cut back, 1 base at V and 14 bases at J, with 15 bases in the middle. This CDR3 contains 13 residues. CDR3 sequence (DNA): TGTGCCTGGAGTGCTTACAGCTCTCTCACCCTCCACTTT. Translating it yields CAWSAYSSLTLHF.

The chain carries TRBV6-1 and TRBJ1-1; no reliable D call. In germline, CDR1 is MNHNS, CDR2 SASEGT. The ends were cut back, 1 base at V and 5 bases at J, with 11 bases in the middle. This CDR3 spans 14 amino acids. CDR3 DNA sequence: TGTGCCAGCAGTGAAGTAGCAGGAGCTACTGAAGCTTTCTTT. Translating it yields CASSEVAGATEAFF.

The gene calls are TRBV14 and TRBJ2-7; no clear D gene. The ends were cut back, 4 bases at V and 6 bases at J, with 10 bases in the middle. The CDR3 runs to 12 residues. Germline CDR1 reads SGHDN; CDR2 reads FVKESK. CDR3 nucleotides: TGTGCCAGCAGCCCCAGCAGACTCGAGCAGTACTTC. Residues: CASSPSRLEQYF.

V is TRBV15 and J is TRBJ1-3; D is unresolved. Germline CDR1 reads LNHNV; CDR2 reads YYDKDF (reference sequence). V lost 6 bases and J 0 bases, leaving 15 bases between the germline ends. The CDR3 contains 16 residues. CDR3 protein: CATSPLDTSSGNTIYF. DNA for the CDR3: TGTGCCACCAGTCCCCTCGACACTAGCTCTGGAAACACCATATATTTT.

This clone was detected only a few times. The chain combines TRBV27 with TRBJ1-1; D unresolved. The CDR3 is made up of 13 amino acids. CDR1 and CDR2 from the germline V gene are MNHEY and SMNVEV (reference sequence). Trimming took 2 bases from V and 8 from J, leaving 12 bases between them. The CDR3 loop is CASSLRVGKEAFF. The CDR3 region has the DNA TGTGCCAGCAGTTTAAGGGTGGGCAAGGAAGCTTTCTTT.

V and J are TRBV24-1 and TRBJ2-2; TRBD2 matches 8 bases. CDR1 is KGHDR, CDR2 SFDVKD, per germline. This CDR3 comprises 16 residues. With V trimmed by 3 bases and J by 5 bases, 7 bases remained unmatched. CDR3 in DNA: TGTGCCACCAGTGATCACAGCGGGAGTTATACCGGGGAGCTGTTTTTT. This codes for CATSDHSGSYTGELFF.

The V and J genes are TRBV11-2 and TRBJ2-3, with D unresolved. Per germline, CDR1 SGHAT and CDR2 FQNNGV. The CDR3 is 11 amino acids. Trimming took off 4 bases at V and 5 bases at J, with 4 bases between the two ends. The CDR3 reads CASSSLDTQYF. The CDR3 nucleotides are TGTGCCAGCAGCTCTTTAGATACGCAGTATTTT. Full variable domain (remainder filled in from reference TRBV11-2 and TRBJ2-3): EAGVAQSPRYKIIEKRQSVAFWCNPISGHATLYWYQQILGQGPKLLIQFQNNGVVDDSQLPKDRFSAERLKGVDSTLKIQPAKLEDSAVYLCASSSLDTQYFGPGTRLTVL.

This clone has only a few counts. The rearrangement uses TRBV9 and TRBJ2-2; D could derive from TRBD1 or TRBD2 (5 bases each). Germline CDR1 is SGDLS and CDR2 is YYNGEE. This CDR3 spans 16 amino acids. V dropped 2 bases and J dropped 1 base, with 12 bases sitting between them. The CDR3, as DNA: TGTGCCAGCAGCGTTTTCGGGGCGGGGAACACCGGGGAGCTGTTTTTT. Amino acids: CASSVFGAGNTGELFF. The whole variable domain, remainder taken from reference TRBV9 and TRBJ2-2, is DSGVTQTPKHLITATGQRVTLRCSPRSGDLSVYWYQQSLDQGLQFLIQYYNGEERAKGNILERFSAQQFPDLHSELNLSSLELGDSALYFCASSVFGAGNTGELFFGEGSRLTVL.

The V call is TRBV19, the J call TRBJ2-1, with 7 nucleotides matching TRBD2. There are 15 residues in the CDR3. Germline lookup yields CDR1 LNHDA and CDR2 SQIVND (reference sequence). Unmatched junction bases numbered 8, after V lost 7 bases and J lost 2 bases. The CDR3 DNA reads as TGTGCCAGTACCCGGTCGGGGGGACCCTACAATGAGCAGTTCTTC. Translating gives CASTRSGGPYNEQFF.

The chain employs TRBV5-4 and TRBJ2-1, with TRBD2 identical over 7 bases. The CDR3 has 15 amino acids. The V segment lost 4 bases and the J segment 9 bases; nucleotides outside the gene matches: 13. Per the germline V gene, CDR1 is SGHNT and CDR2 is YYREEE (reference sequence). CDR3 sequence reads: CASSPPEGRASEQFF. DNA of the CDR3: TGTGCCAGCAGCCCCCCAGAGGGGAGGGCCAGTGAGCAGTTCTTC.

The J gene is TRBJ2-7, the V gene TRBV11-2; 10 bases are a match to TRBD2. CDR1 SGHAT and CDR2 FQNNGV come from the germline V gene. The CDR3 is 16 amino acids. Trimming at V came to 2 bases and at J to 7 bases, leaving 11 bases not matched to a gene. Here the CDR3 DNA reads TGTGCCAGCAGCTTAAACAGCGGGAGGGCCTCTTGGGAGCAGTACTTC. Residues: CASSLNSGRASWEQYF.

This chain joins TRBV20-1 and TRBJ2-3; 10 bases line up with TRBD1. The CDR3 contains 15 residues. CDR1 is DFQATT, CDR2 SNEGSKA, per germline (reference sequence). V lost 3 bases to trimming and J lost 4 bases; unmatched junction nucleotides: 7. The CDR3 loop is CSASYRQGASDTQYF. Here the CDR3 DNA reads TGCAGTGCTAGTTACCGACAGGGGGCATCAGATACGCAGTATTTT.